The subject of this entry is one TCR beta chain. What it binds is not known. The data were obtained in a study of T cell responses to AZD1222 COVID-19 vaccine. The wider study: Pooling of second doses given at about 4 or about 12 weeks was done.

Trimming removed 0 bases at V and 5 bases at J, with 4 bases between. CDR3 length: 12 amino acids. The germline gives CDR1 KGHSH, CDR2 LQKENI. Study-level points and caveats: Seropositivity was recorded at baseline in only a handful of AZD1222 recipients. Increased Spike-specific TCR breadth and depth were observed after two AZD1222 doses. Clonal diversity was possibly underestimated; the donors were predominantly white British and more often female.

TCRdb's copy holds only in-frame clones and misses some; the assay was immunoSEQ multiplex PCR. The sample carries under 150,000 clones, roughly 90% recorded once. The source material was peripheral blood, sampled on day 0 of AZD1222 vaccination. The chain employs TRBV18 and TRBJ2-5; no firm D call. The source is an adult in good health. The CDR3: CASSPPGETQYF. The CDR3 DNA reads as TGTGCCAGCTCACCACCGGGTGAGACCCAGTACTTC.